A single sample gave rise to the 29 T cell receptor beta chains below, sequenced in a study of CD8+CD57+ T cells in acquired aplastic anemia. Genomic DNA was employed as the template in profiling TCR beta VDJ and CDR3. From the reads, TCRdb called clonotypes with MiXCR, one entry per CDR3 protein. The sample contains about 180,000 distinct CDR3 sequences, nearly 50% of which appear only once. Sequencing involved patients with CD8+CD57+ cell expansion previously shown by flow cytometry. The specimen sequenced was sorted CD4+, CD8+, or CD8+CD57+ T cells (not recorded which) from PBMCs. These receptors were collected from a human donor with aplastic anemia.

This CDR3 reads CAPSGTGTGWDLHF. CDR3 DNA sequence: TGTGCCCCCTCCGGGACAGGGACCGGCTGGGACCTCCACTTT. The rearrangement joins TRBV10-3 to TRBJ1-6, with TRBD1 matching 9 bases. CDR1 and CDR2 from the germline V gene are ENHRY and SYGVKD. J lost 15 bases, V lost 11 bases, and 17 bases had no gene match. CDR3 length: 14 residues.

Notes on this clonotype: A read error is likely, as this CDR3 ends without the conserved phenylalanine or tryptophan. The DNA is omitted, as the CDR3 cannot be located on it reliably, and the CDR3 follows TCRdb's listing. This chain joins TRBV9 and TRBJ2-3; TRBD1, the table's D call, was not compared with the DNA. The CDR3 is 14 amino acids long, termini counted. Per the germline V gene, CDR1 is SGDLS and CDR2 is YYNGEE. CDR3 in amino acids: CASSLGQDVDTRYL.

The V gene is TRBV7-2, the J gene TRBJ2-7; maybe TRBD2 (5 bases). This CDR3 is built from 13 residues. Germline V gene data show CDR1 as SGHTA and CDR2 as FQGNSA. The germline V and J ends were trimmed by 5 bases and 4 bases, with 12 bases remaining between them. DNA of the CDR3: TGTGCCAGCAGCATCGGGGTATGGTACGAGCAGTACTTC. Translation: CASSIGVWYEQYF.

The rearrangement uses TRBV2 and TRBJ2-3; tentatively, D is TRBD2 (6 bases). The CDR3 is 14 amino acids. Trimming removed 8 bases from V and 2 bases from J, with 14 bases in between. CDR1 is SNHLY, CDR2 FYNNEI, per germline. CDR3 sequence reads: CASEQQRVTDTQYF. CDR3 nucleotide sequence: TGTGCCAGCGAGCAACAGCGGGTCACAGATACGCAGTATTTT.

This chain uses TRBV4-1 with TRBJ1-5, with D perhaps TRBD1 (5 bases). From germline, CDR1 is MGHRA and CDR2 YSYEKL. V was clipped by 3 bases and J by 3 bases, with 15 bases between them. The CDR3 contains 16 residues. Here the CDR3 DNA reads TGCGCCAGCAGCCAGGGGACTTCATATGCCAATCAGCCCCAGCATTTT. It codes for CASSQGTSYANQPQHF.

The chain is built from TRBV29-1 and TRBJ1-1, with D hard to call. The CDR3 covers 12 residues. CDR1 SQVTM and CDR2 ANQGSEA come from the germline V gene. Trimming pared 7 bases from V and 1 base from J, leaving 10 bases between. The CDR3, as DNA: TGCAGCGCCGAACGACAGAACACTGAAGCTTTCTTT. As protein: CSAERQNTEAFF.

This clonotype was observed many times. The V gene is TRBV29-1, the J gene TRBJ2-7, with 10 bases identical to TRBD1. Germline CDR1 SQVTM, CDR2 ANQGSEA. The CDR3 is made up of 15 amino acids. The J segment lost 2 bases and the V segment lost 6 bases, leaving 10 bases of the junction unmatched. This CDR3 reads CSVDPGQGKTYEQYF. The CDR3 bases are TGCAGCGTCGACCCGGGACAGGGGAAAACCTACGAGCAGTACTTC.

This sequence joins TRBV5-1 and TRBJ2-7, with TRBD1 matching over 9 bases. V was pared by 3 bases and J by 3 bases, with 1 base of the junction left unmatched. Germline loops: CDR1 SGHRS, CDR2 YFSETQ. The CDR3 loop spans 13 amino acids. The CDR3 sequence: CASSWDRDYEQYF. The CDR3 region has the DNA TGCGCCAGCAGCTGGGACAGGGACTACGAGCAGTACTTC.

The chain couples TRBV18 to TRBJ2-3; possibly TRBD1 for D (6 bases). This CDR3 contains 14 residues. V gave up 0 bases and J gave up 4 bases, with 8 bases separating them. CDR1 is KGHSH and CDR2 is LQKENI in the germline V gene. The CDR3 region is CASSPPDRSDTQYF. CDR3 DNA sequence: TGTGCCAGCTCACCACCGGACAGATCAGATACGCAGTATTTT.

The chain is built from TRBV2 and TRBJ1-1; D unresolved. V lost 3 bases to trimming and J lost 1 base, with 6 bases between them. This CDR3 is 13 amino acids long. Per germline, CDR1 SNHLY and CDR2 FYNNEI. Here the CDR3 DNA reads TGTGCCAGCAGTGACAGCGAGAACACTGAAGCTTTCTTT. Residues: CASSDSENTEAFF. Full variable domain (rest looked up from reference TRBV2 and TRBJ1-1): EPEVTQTPSHQVTQMGQEVILRCVPISNHLYFYWYRQILGQKVEFLVSFYNNEISEKSEIFDDQFSVERPDGSNFTLKIRSTKLEDSAMYFCASSDSENTEAFFGQGTRLTVV.

This clonotype was found many times. The rearrangement joins TRBV5-5 to TRBJ2-3, with unresolved D. Trimming took off 3 bases at V and 6 bases at J, with 8 bases between the two ends. This CDR3 has 12 residues. Germline CDR1 SGHKS, CDR2 YYEKEE (reference sequence). CDR3 sequence reads: CASSYLRDTQYF. The CDR3 region has the DNA TGTGCCAGCAGCTACCTACGGGATACGCAGTATTTT.

The V gene is TRBV28, the J gene TRBJ1-6; D may be TRBD1 (6 bases). CDR1 is MDHEN and CDR2 is SYDVKM in the germline V gene. CDR3 length: 15 residues. V was trimmed by 4 bases and J by 10 bases, leaving 17 bases between them. The CDR3 here is CASSSAGAGGSPLHF. The DNA of the CDR3 is TGTGCCAGCAGTTCGGCGGGGGCCGGGGGATCACCCCTCCACTTT.

This chain connects TRBV20-1 to TRBJ1-6; D may be TRBD1 (5 bases). The CDR3 is made up of 16 amino acids. V was pared by 0 bases and J by 7 bases, with 16 bases between. Germline-derived CDR1 and CDR2 are DFQATT and SNEGSKA (reference sequence). The CDR3 reads CSARDRGTGGNSPLHF. As DNA, the CDR3 is TGCAGTGCTAGAGATCGCGGAACCGGGGGAAATTCACCCCTCCACTTT.

The rearrangement joins TRBV5-1 to TRBJ1-1, with TRBD1 matching over 9 bases. V was clipped by 3 bases and J by 11 bases; unmatched bases: 14. Looked up from germline, CDR1 is SGHRS and CDR2 is YFSETQ. The CDR3 is made up of 15 amino acids. As DNA, the CDR3 is TGCGCCAGCAGCTCCGGGACAGGGAGGGTATATGAGGCTTTCTTT. It specifies CASSSGTGRVYEAFF.

The chain couples TRBV2 to TRBJ2-3; tentatively, D is TRBD2 (6 bases). The germline gives CDR1 SNHLY, CDR2 FYNNEI. The CDR3 spans 15 residues. Deletions cut 11 bases from V and 1 base from J, with 19 bases between. CDR3 nucleotide sequence: TGTGCCGATGGGGGAGGTGCGCGGGGCACAGATACGCAGTATTTT. Protein: CADGGGARGTDTQYF.

This clonotype was seen ten or more times. The chain carries TRBV12-3 or TRBV12-4 and TRBJ2-2; the D is unclear. The CDR3 covers 12 residues. V was pared by 6 bases and J by 5 bases, with 7 bases between. The chain's CDR3 is CASRPSTGELFF. CDR3 in DNA: TGTGCCAGCAGGCCGTCTACCGGGGAGCTGTTTTTT.

The chain recombines TRBV19 with TRBJ2-1; no clear D. The CDR3 extends over 16 amino acids. Germline V CDR1 and CDR2: LNHDA, SQIVND (reference sequence). V was trimmed by 7 bases and J by 5 bases, leaving 21 bases between them. The CDR3 DNA follows: TGTGCCAGTATGCCCGCGGACGATATAGGGAACAATGAGCAGTTCTTC. Protein sequence: CASMPADDIGNNEQFF. Full variable domain (missing parts from reference TRBV19 and TRBJ2-1): DGGITQSPKYLFRKEGQNVTLSCEQNLNHDAMYWYRQDPGQGLRLIYYSQIVNDFQKGDIAEGYSVSREKKESFPLTVTSAQKNPTAFYLCASMPADDIGNNEQFFGPGTRLTVL.

This clonotype was seen many times. The genes are TRBV24-1 and TRBJ1-4; unclear D gene. Germline assignment: CDR1 KGHDR and CDR2 SFDVKD. This CDR3 spans 13 amino acids. V lost 3 bases, J lost 7 bases, and 8 bases lay in between. Here the CDR3 DNA reads TGTGCCACCAGTGATGGAGGATCTGAAAAACTGTTTTTT. Its translation is CATSDGGSEKLFF.

This chain uses TRBV19 with TRBJ2-3; 8 bases map to TRBD1. From germline, CDR1 is LNHDA and CDR2 SQIVND (reference sequence). Trimming cost V 7 bases and J 2 bases; bases outside gene matches: 5. The CDR3 totals 14 residues. The CDR3 spells CASTQQGDTDTQYF. The CDR3 DNA is TGTGCCAGTACTCAACAGGGGGACACAGATACGCAGTATTTT. Together with reference TRBV19 and TRBJ2-3, the CDR3 gives the full variable domain: DGGITQSPKYLFRKEGQNVTLSCEQNLNHDAMYWYRQDPGQGLRLIYYSQIVNDFQKGDIAEGYSVSREKKESFPLTVTSAQKNPTAFYLCASTQQGDTDTQYFGPGTRLTVL.

The sample holds a few counts of this clonotype. V and J are TRBV10-3 and TRBJ1-6; no clear D. The CDR3 is 14 residues long. Germline lookup yields CDR1 ENHRY and CDR2 SYGVKD. The ends were cut back, 1 base at V and 10 bases at J, with 11 bases in the middle. CDR3 in amino acids: CAISEFAGRSPLHF. The CDR3 DNA reads TGTGCCATCAGTGAGTTCGCCGGACGGTCACCCCTCCACTTT.

CDR3 sequence: CASSQGLAGGYSGANVLTF. As DNA, the CDR3 is TGTGCCAGCAGCCAGGGACTAGCGGGGGGCTACTCTGGGGCCAACGTCCTGACTTTC. The chain couples TRBV11-1 to TRBJ2-6; 15 bases align to TRBD2. After removal of 5 bases from V and 0 bases from J, the junction contained 5 bases not matched to a gene. Germline CDR1 SGHAT, CDR2 FQDESV (reference sequence). The CDR3 length is 19 residues.

The CDR3 DNA follows: TGTGCCAGCAGATACAGGGGTCCAGATACGCAGTATTTT. Translated: CASRYRGPDTQYF. The chain has TRBV2 and TRBJ2-3; 7 positions agree with TRBD1. The ends lost 6 bases at V and 4 bases at J; junction bases unmatched: 4. CDR1 is SNHLY, CDR2 FYNNEI, per germline. The CDR3 sequence is 13 residues long.

This clonotype was detected ten times or more. J is TRBJ1-1 and V is TRBV7-9; the D gene is possibly TRBD1 (5 bases). The CDR3 has 14 amino acids. The V and J ends lost 1 base and 4 bases respectively, with 10 bases between them. The germline V gene encodes CDR1 SEHNR and CDR2 FQNEAQ (reference sequence). CDR3 bases: TGTGCCAGCAGCTTAGAGGGGCTGGGCACTGAAGCTTTCTTT. It translates to CASSLEGLGTEAFF.

The rearrangement joins TRBV2 to TRBJ1-5; D ambiguous. The length of the CDR3 is 14 residues. Germline lookup yields CDR1 SNHLY and CDR2 FYNNEI. V shed 3 bases and J shed 4 bases, with 10 bases lying between them. CDR3: CASSESLNNQPQHF. CDR3 sequence (DNA): TGTGCCAGCAGTGAGTCACTAAATAATCAGCCCCAGCATTTT.

This clonotype was seen many times. The chain employs TRBV3-1 and TRBJ2-5; TRBD2 agrees at 15 bases. Germline assignment: CDR1 LGHDT and CDR2 YNNKEL (reference sequence). The junction had 7 bases not matched to a gene; V was cut back by 1 base and J by 4 bases. The CDR3 length is 18 residues. CDR3: CASSQVRTSGGAAETQYF. DNA for the CDR3: TGTGCCAGCAGCCAAGTGAGGACTAGCGGGGGGGCAGCAGAGACCCAGTACTTC.

There are a few counts of this clonotype. V usage is TRBV29-1 and J usage is TRBJ2-3; no clear D. The ends were cut back, 4 bases at V and 2 bases at J, with 7 bases in the middle. Germline CDR1 is SQVTM and CDR2 is ANQGSEA. This CDR3 has 12 residues. The CDR3 reads CSVGQNTDTQYF. The CDR3 bases are TGCAGCGTTGGGCAGAACACAGATACGCAGTATTTT.

At least ten counts were recorded for this clonotype. V usage is TRBV5-1 and J usage is TRBJ1-2; D gene uncertain. The V gene's germline CDR1 is SGHRS and CDR2 YFSETQ. This CDR3 is 13 amino acids long. V lost 2 bases and J lost 1, with 6 bases in between. The CDR3 loop is CASSLEINYGYTF. CDR3 coding DNA: TGCGCCAGCAGCTTAGAGATTAACTATGGCTACACCTTC.

The chain carries TRBV7-8 and TRBJ1-1; D might be TRBD1 (5 bases). The CDR3 runs to 13 residues. CDR1 is SGHVS and CDR2 is FQNEAQ in the germline V gene. V lost 5 bases and J lost 6, with 13 bases in between. CDR3 DNA: TGTGCCAGCAGCCCCCATTGGGGCGCTGAAGCTTTCTTT. Translated, it gives CASSPHWGAEAFF.

The V and J genes are TRBV7-2 and TRBJ1-1, with no clear D. The CDR3 totals 15 residues. Germline V lookup: CDR1 SGHTA, CDR2 FQGNSA. Trimming took 6 bases from V and 0 from J, leaving 14 bases between them. CDR3 amino acids: CASREAESMNTEAFF. In DNA, the CDR3 is TGTGCCAGCAGGGAAGCCGAAAGCATGAACACTGAAGCTTTCTTT.